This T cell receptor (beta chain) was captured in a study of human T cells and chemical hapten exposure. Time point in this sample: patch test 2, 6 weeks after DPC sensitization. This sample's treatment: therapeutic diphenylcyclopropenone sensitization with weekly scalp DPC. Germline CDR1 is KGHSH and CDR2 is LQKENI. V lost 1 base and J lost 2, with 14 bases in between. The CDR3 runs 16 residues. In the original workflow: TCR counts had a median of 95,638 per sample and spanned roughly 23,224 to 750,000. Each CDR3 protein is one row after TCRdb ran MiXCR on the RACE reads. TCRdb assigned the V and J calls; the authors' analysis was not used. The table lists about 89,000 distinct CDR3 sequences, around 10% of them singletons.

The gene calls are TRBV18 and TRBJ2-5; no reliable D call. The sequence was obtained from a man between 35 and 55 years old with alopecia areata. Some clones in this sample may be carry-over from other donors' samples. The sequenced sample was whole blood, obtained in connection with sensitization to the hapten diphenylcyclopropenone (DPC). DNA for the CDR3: TGTGCCAGCTCACCACTGCACAGCAAGTCTCAAGAGACCCAGTACTTC. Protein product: CASSPLHSKSQETQYF.